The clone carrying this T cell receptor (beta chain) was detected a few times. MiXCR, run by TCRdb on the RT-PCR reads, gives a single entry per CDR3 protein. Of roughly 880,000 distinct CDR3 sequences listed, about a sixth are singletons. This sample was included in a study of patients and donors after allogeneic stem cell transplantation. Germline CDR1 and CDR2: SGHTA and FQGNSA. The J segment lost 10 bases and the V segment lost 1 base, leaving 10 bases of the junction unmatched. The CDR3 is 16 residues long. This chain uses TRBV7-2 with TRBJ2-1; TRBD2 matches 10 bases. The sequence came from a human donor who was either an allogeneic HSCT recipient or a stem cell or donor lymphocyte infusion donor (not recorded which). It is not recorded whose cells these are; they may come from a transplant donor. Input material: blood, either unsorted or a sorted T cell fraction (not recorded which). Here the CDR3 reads CASSLGRLAGIGEQFF. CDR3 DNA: TGTGCCAGCAGCTTAGGTCGACTAGCGGGTATAGGGGAGCAGTTCTTC.